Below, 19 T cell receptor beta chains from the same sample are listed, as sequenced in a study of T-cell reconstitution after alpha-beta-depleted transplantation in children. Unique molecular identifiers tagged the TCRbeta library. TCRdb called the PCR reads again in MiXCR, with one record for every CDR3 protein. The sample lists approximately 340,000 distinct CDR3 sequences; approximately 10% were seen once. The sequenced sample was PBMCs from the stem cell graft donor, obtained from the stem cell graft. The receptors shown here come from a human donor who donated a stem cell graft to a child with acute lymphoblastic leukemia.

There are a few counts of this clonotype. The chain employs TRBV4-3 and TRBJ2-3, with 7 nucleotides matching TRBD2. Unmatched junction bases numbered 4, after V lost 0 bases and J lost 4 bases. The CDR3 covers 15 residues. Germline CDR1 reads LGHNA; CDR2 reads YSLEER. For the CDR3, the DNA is TGCGCCAGCAGCCAAGATTACGGGAGGCCAGATACGCAGTATTTT. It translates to CASSQDYGRPDTQYF.

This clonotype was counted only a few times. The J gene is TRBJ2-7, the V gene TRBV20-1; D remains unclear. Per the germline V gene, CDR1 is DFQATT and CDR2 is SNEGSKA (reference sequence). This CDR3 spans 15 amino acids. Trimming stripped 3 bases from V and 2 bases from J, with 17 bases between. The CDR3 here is CSARVRLTQPYEQYF. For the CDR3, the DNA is TGCAGTGCTAGGGTTCGGCTAACCCAGCCCTACGAGCAGTACTTC.

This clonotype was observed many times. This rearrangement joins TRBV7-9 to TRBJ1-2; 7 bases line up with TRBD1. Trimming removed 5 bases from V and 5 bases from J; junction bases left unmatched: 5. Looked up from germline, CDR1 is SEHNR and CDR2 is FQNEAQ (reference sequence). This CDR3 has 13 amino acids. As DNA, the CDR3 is TGTGCCAGCAGCGGGGACAGCCCGTATGGCTACACCTTC. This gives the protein CASSGDSPYGYTF.

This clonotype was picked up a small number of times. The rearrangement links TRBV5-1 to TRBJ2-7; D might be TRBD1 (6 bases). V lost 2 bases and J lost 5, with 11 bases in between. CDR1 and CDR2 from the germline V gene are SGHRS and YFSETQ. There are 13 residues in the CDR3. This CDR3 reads CASSLQGVNEQYF. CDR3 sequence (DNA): TGCGCCAGCAGCTTACAGGGAGTCAACGAGCAGTACTTC.

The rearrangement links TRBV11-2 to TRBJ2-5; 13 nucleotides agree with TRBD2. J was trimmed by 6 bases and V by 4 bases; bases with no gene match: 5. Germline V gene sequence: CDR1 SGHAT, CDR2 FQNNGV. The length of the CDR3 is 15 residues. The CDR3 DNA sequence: TGTGCCAGCAGCTCACTAGCGGGAGGGGTGAAGACCCAGTACTTC. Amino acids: CASSSLAGGVKTQYF. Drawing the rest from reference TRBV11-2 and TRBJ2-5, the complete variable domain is EAGVAQSPRYKIIEKRQSVAFWCNPISGHATLYWYQQILGQGPKLLIQFQNNGVVDDSQLPKDRFSAERLKGVDSTLKIQPAKLEDSAVYLCASSSLAGGVKTQYFGPGTRLLVL.

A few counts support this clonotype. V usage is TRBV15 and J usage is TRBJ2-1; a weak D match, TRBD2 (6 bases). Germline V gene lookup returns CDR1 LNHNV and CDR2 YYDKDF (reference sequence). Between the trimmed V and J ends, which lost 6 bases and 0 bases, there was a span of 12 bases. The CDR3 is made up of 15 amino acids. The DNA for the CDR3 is TGTGCCACCAGACCAGCGGGTAGCTCCTACAATGAGCAGTTCTTC. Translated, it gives CATRPAGSSYNEQFF.

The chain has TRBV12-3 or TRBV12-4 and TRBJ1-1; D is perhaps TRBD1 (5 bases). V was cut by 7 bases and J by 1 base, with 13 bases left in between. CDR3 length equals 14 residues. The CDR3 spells CASTLGRRNTEAFF. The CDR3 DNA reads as TGTGCCAGCACCCTGGGACGGCGGAACACTGAAGCTTTCTTT.

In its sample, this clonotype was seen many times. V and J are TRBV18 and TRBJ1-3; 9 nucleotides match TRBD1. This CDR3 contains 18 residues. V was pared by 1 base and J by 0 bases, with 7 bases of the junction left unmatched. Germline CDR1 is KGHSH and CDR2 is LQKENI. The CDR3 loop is CASSPLLAGQGSGNTIYF. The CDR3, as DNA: TGTGCCAGCTCACCACTCTTGGCGGGACAGGGCTCTGGAAACACCATATATTTT.

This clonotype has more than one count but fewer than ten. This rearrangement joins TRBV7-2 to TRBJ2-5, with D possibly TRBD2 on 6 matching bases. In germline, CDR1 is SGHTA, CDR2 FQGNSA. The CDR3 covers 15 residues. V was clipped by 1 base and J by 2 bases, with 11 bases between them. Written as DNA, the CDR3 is TGTGCCAGCAGCTTAGGTGTAGCGGCGCAAGAGACCCAGTACTTC. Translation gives CASSLGVAAQETQYF.

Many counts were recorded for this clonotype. CDR3 region: CASQDRSVETQYF. DNA for the CDR3: TGTGCCTCGCAGGACAGAAGCGTAGAGACCCAGTACTTC. The V gene is TRBV12-3 or TRBV12-4, the J gene TRBJ2-5, with a tentative D call TRBD1 (6 bases). This CDR3 is built from 13 residues. The V end was cut by 11 bases, the J end by 4 bases, with 17 bases between.

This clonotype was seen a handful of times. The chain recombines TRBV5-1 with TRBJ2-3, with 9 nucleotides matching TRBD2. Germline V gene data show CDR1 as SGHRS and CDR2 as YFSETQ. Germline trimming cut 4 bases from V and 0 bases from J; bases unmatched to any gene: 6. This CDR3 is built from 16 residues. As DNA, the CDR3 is TGCGCCAGCAGCGACGGACTAGCGCCTAGCACAGATACGCAGTATTTT. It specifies CASSDGLAPSTDTQYF.

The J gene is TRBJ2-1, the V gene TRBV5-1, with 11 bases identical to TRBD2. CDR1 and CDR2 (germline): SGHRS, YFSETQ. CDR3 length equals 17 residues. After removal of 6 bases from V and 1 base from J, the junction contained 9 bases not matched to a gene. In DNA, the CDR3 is TGCGCCAGCAATGGGGTGACTAGCGGGAAGTCCTACAATGAGCAGTTCTTC. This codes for CASNGVTSGKSYNEQFF.

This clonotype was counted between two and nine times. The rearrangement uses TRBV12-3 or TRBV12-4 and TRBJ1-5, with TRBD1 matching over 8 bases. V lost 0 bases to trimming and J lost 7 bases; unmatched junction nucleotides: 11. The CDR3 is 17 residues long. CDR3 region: CASSLASETGVDQPQHF. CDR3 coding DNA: TGTGCCAGCAGTTTAGCGAGCGAGACAGGGGTGGACCAGCCCCAGCATTTT.

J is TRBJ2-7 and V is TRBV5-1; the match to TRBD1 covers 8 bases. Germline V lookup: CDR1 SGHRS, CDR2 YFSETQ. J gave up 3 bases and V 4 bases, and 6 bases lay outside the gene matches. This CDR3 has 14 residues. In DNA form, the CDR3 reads TGCGCCAGCAGCCAGGGACAGGCGGACTACGAGCAGTACTTC. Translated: CASSQGQADYEQYF.

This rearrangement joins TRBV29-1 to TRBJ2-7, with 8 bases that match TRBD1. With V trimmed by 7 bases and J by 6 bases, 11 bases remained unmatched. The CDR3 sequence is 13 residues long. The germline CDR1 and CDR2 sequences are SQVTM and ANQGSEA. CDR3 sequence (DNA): TGCAGCGCCAGAGAAGACAGGGGTTCCGAGCAGTACTTC. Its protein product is CSAREDRGSEQYF.

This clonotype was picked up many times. The CDR3 reads CASSLDGSEQYF. CDR3 sequence (DNA): TGCGCCAGCTCCTTGGACGGGTCCGAGCAGTACTTC. The V call is TRBV4-1, the J call TRBJ2-7; D not certain. V lost 8 bases and J 6 bases, leaving 14 bases between the germline ends. Germline V gene lookup returns CDR1 MGHRA and CDR2 YSYEKL. The CDR3 has 12 residues.

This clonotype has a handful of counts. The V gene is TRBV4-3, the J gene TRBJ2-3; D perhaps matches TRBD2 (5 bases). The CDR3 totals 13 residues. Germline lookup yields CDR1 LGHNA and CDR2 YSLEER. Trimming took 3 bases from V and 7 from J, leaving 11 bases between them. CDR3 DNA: TGCGCCAGCAGCCAGGCGGGCGCTTATACGCAGTATTTT. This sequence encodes CASSQAGAYTQYF.

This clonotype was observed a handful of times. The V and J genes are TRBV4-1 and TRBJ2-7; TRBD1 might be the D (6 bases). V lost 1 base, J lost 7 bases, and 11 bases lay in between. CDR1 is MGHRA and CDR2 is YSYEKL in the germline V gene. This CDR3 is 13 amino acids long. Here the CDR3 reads CASSQAAGAEQYF. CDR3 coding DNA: TGCGCCAGCAGCCAAGCAGCAGGGGCGGAGCAGTACTTC.

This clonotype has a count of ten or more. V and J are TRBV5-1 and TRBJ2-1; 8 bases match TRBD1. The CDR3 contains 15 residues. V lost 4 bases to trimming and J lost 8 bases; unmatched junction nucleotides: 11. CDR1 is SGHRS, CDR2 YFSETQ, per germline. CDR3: CASSSPGTGGDEQFF. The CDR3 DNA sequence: TGCGCCAGCAGCAGCCCGGGGACAGGTGGGGATGAGCAGTTCTTC.